The entry below describes one T cell receptor (beta chain). Its antigen is undetermined. Just one base apart from a much larger clone, this may be a read error. Three rounds of nested PCR, following a modified ARM-PCR protocol, produced the TCRbeta library. TCRdb used MiXCR to reprocess the multiplex PCR reads, holding one entry per CDR3 protein. The profile shows roughly 67,000 distinct CDR3 sequences, around 80% of them singletons. This sample's RNA came from whole unsorted tissue. Distant lung tissue was collected more than 3 cm away from the tumor edge. Chemotherapy-naive patients with new lung cancer underwent thoracic surgery in China, August–late 2014. The data belong to a study of tumor and adjacent non-tumor tissue in lung cancer. The study, taken as a whole, reports: Patients with more diverse tumor TCRs had worse survival. Top 100 clones took a larger repertoire share in normal lung.

The V end lost 0 bases, the J end lost 6 bases, and 5 bases lay between the germline ends. The CDR3 runs to 12 residues. Germline V CDR1 and CDR2: SGHDN, FVKESK. The sequence was obtained from a man in his fifties or sixties with non-small cell lung cancer. The sample consisted of distant non-tumor lung tissue. The chain employs TRBV14 and TRBJ1-1, with D unresolved. CDR3 in amino acids: CASSQDLAEAFF. DNA for the CDR3: TGTGCCAGCAGCCAAGACCTGGCTGAAGCTTTCTTT.